Shown below are 20 T cell receptor beta chains from a single sample sequenced in a study of cytomegalovirus exposure and HLA in healthy donors. The study ran its PCR with 60 Vbeta and 13 Jbeta primers. TCRdb keeps only in-frame clones here, not all; method: immunoSEQ multiplex PCR. The table includes some 190,000 clones, about nine tenths detected once. Sequencing used PBMCs. Receptors originate from a boy aged 2 to 10 in good health and CMV-seronegative.

This chain connects TRBV13 to TRBJ2-7, with TRBD1 identical over 7 bases. The CDR3 totals 14 residues. V was clipped by 4 bases and J by 3 bases; unmatched bases: 6. Germline CDR1 PRHDT, CDR2 FYEKMQ (reference sequence). For the CDR3, the DNA is TGTGCCAGCAGCTCACTCAGGGGGAGCTACGAGCAGTACTTC. This sequence encodes CASSSLRGSYEQYF. Full variable domain (missing parts from reference TRBV13 and TRBJ2-7): AAGVIQSPRHLIKEKRETATLKCYPIPRHDTVYWYQQGPGQDPQFLISFYEKMQSDKGSIPDRFSAQQFSDYHSELNMSSLELGDSALYFCASSSLRGSYEQYFGPGTRLTVT.

The chain joins TRBV11-2 to TRBJ2-5; 11 positions agree with TRBD2. Germline assignment: CDR1 SGHAT and CDR2 FQNNGV. The CDR3 totals 16 residues. The V gene end was trimmed by 4 bases and the J gene end by 5 bases; junction bases not matched to a gene: 9. As DNA, the CDR3 is TGTGCCAGCAGCTCTCCCCTAGCGGGAGGAGGGGAGACCCAGTACTTC. It yields the protein CASSSPLAGGGETQYF.

V gene TRBV29-1 combines with J gene TRBJ2-7, with a possible D match to TRBD2 (6 bases). Trimming cost V 5 bases and J 1 base, with 12 bases left between them. Germline CDR1 and CDR2: SQVTM and ANQGSEA. The CDR3 spans 13 residues. CDR3 amino acids: CSVIRDWSYEQYF. The CDR3, as DNA: TGCAGCGTTATCCGGGACTGGTCCTACGAGCAGTACTTC.

This sequence joins TRBV6-1 and TRBJ2-7; D might be TRBD2 (6 bases). The CDR3 has 15 amino acids. V shed 11 bases and J shed 1 base, with 21 bases lying between them. The V gene's germline CDR1 is MNHNS and CDR2 SASEGT. The CDR3 DNA follows: TGTGCCGTCGCCCGGACGGAAGGACTATCCTACGAGCAGTACTTC. Its protein is CAVARTEGLSYEQYF.

V gene TRBV10-3 combines with J gene TRBJ2-3, with 7 bases fitting TRBD1. The CDR3 has 13 residues. Germline loops: CDR1 ENHRY, CDR2 SYGVKD. V trimming: 8 bases; J trimming: 0 bases; junction bases outside the gene matches: 2. The CDR3: CAIRGQSTDTQYF. CDR3 nucleotides: TGTGCCATCCGGGGACAGAGCACAGATACGCAGTATTTT.

The chain recombines TRBV15 with TRBJ1-1; 8 nucleotides align to TRBD1. Germline V gives CDR1 LNHNV, CDR2 YYDKDF (reference sequence). The CDR3 runs 15 residues. Unmatched junction bases numbered 12, after V lost 2 bases and J lost 10 bases. The CDR3 DNA is TGTGCCACCAGCAGAACTACCCGACAGGGGCCAGGAGCTTTCTTT. It translates to CATSRTTRQGPGAFF.

The J gene is TRBJ2-3, the V gene TRBV7-3, with D maybe TRBD2 (5 bases). The V and J ends lost 8 bases and 3 bases respectively, with 12 bases between them. Germline CDR1 is SGHTA and CDR2 is FQGTGA. The length of the CDR3 is 13 residues. The CDR3 reads CASAEVRTDTQYF. Here the CDR3 DNA reads TGTGCCAGCGCGGAGGTTAGAACAGATACGCAGTATTTT.

This clone was counted a few times. The chain combines TRBV28 with TRBJ1-1, with 8 bases matching TRBD1. The CDR3 loop spans 15 amino acids. Germline V lookup: CDR1 MDHEN, CDR2 SYDVKM. V shed 5 bases and J 1 base; nucleotides not matched to a gene: 6. CDR3 amino acids: CASSSNRGENTEAFF. CDR3 DNA: TGTGCCAGCAGTAGCAACAGGGGGGAGAACACTGAAGCTTTCTTT. Complete variable domain (other parts from reference TRBV28 and TRBJ1-1): DVKVTQSSRYLVKRTGEKVFLECVQDMDHENMFWYRQDPGLGLRLIYFSYDVKMKEKGDIPEGYSVSREKKERFSLILESASTNQTSMYLCASSSNRGENTEAFFGQGTRLTVV.

This clone has a handful of counts. Here the CDR3 reads CASLKGSANNEQFF. The CDR3 DNA reads as TGTGCCAGCCTAAAGGGGTCGGCGAACAATGAGCAGTTCTTC. V is TRBV2 and J is TRBJ2-1; TRBD1 is a possible D gene (5 bases). Germline CDR1 and CDR2: SNHLY and FYNNEI. The CDR3 has 14 amino acids. V lost 8 bases, J lost 5 bases, and 16 bases lay in between.

This clone was observed once. This rearrangement joins TRBV11-2 to TRBJ2-7; D is ambiguous. The germline CDR1 and CDR2 sequences are SGHAT and FQNNGV. This CDR3 is built from 13 residues. The ends were cut back, 0 bases at V and 6 bases at J, with 9 bases in the middle. The CDR3: CASSLDRSGEQYF. The CDR3 nucleotides read TGTGCCAGCAGCTTAGATCGTAGTGGCGAGCAGTACTTC. Using reference TRBV11-2 and TRBJ2-7 for the parts outside the CDR3, the full variable domain is EAGVAQSPRYKIIEKRQSVAFWCNPISGHATLYWYQQILGQGPKLLIQFQNNGVVDDSQLPKDRFSAERLKGVDSTLKIQPAKLEDSAVYLCASSLDRSGEQYFGPGTRLTVT.

J is TRBJ1-6 and V is TRBV11-2; D is undetermined. Germline CDR1 reads SGHAT; CDR2 reads FQNNGV. The ends were cut back, 8 bases at V and 9 bases at J, with 14 bases in the middle. The CDR3 contains 13 residues. CDR3 in DNA: TGTGCCAGCGAAAGCGCGGGTCTTTCACCCCTCCACTTT. The encoded protein is CASESAGLSPLHF.

This clone was seen more than once but under ten times. The J gene is TRBJ2-2, the V gene TRBV6-6; 7 bases are shared with TRBD1. Germline V lookup: CDR1 MNHNY, CDR2 SVGAGI (reference sequence). After removal of 4 bases from V and 3 bases from J, the junction contained 5 bases not matched to a gene. The CDR3 contains 15 residues. The chain's CDR3 is CASSSRTGHTGELFF. The CDR3 DNA reads TGTGCCAGCAGTTCGCGGACAGGACACACCGGGGAGCTGTTTTTT.

The J gene is TRBJ2-3, the V gene TRBV5-1, with D maybe TRBD2 (6 bases). Germline CDR1 reads SGHRS; CDR2 reads YFSETQ. Trimming cost V 8 bases and J 6 bases, with 19 bases left between them. The CDR3 has 14 residues. The CDR3 DNA follows: TGCGCCAGTACAACGGGAGTCGTCTTGGATACGCAGTATTTT. It specifies CASTTGVVLDTQYF. Combining the CDR3 with reference TRBV5-1 and TRBJ2-3 gives the whole variable domain KAGVTQTPRYLIKTRGQQVTLSCSPISGHRSVSWYQQTPGQGLQFLFEYFSETQRNKGNFPGRFSGRQFSNSRSEMNVSTLELGDSALYLCASTTGVVLDTQYFGPGTRLTVL.

This chain joins TRBV4-2 and TRBJ2-1; D is possibly TRBD2 (5 bases). This CDR3 is built from 15 residues. V was cut by 0 bases and J by 5 bases, with 11 bases left in between. CDR1 LGHNA and CDR2 YNFKEQ come from the germline V gene. The CDR3 protein is CASSQDLAEDNEQFF. The CDR3 DNA reads as TGTGCCAGCAGCCAAGATCTCGCGGAGGACAATGAGCAGTTCTTC.

The chain joins TRBV29-1 to TRBJ1-3; unclear D gene. This CDR3 has 13 residues. Trimming removed 3 bases at V and 1 base at J, with 7 bases between. Germline CDR1 is SQVTM and CDR2 is ANQGSEA. Here the CDR3 reads CSVESPSGNTIYF. DNA of the CDR3: TGCAGCGTTGAGAGCCCGTCTGGAAACACCATATATTTT.

The chain is built from TRBV27 and TRBJ2-3; D is unclear. The CDR3 runs to 13 residues. The V end lost 3 bases, the J end lost 1 base, and 5 bases lay between the germline ends. Germline V gene data show CDR1 as MNHEY and CDR2 as SMNVEV (reference sequence). The CDR3 DNA sequence: TGTGCCAGCAGTTTCCCAGGCACAGATACGCAGTATTTT. Its translation is CASSFPGTDTQYF.

This chain uses TRBV18 with TRBJ1-1; D remains unclear. V lost 3 bases, J lost 5 bases, and 7 bases lay in between. Looked up from germline, CDR1 is KGHSH and CDR2 is LQKENI. This CDR3 has 12 residues. CDR3 coding DNA: TGTGCCAGCTCACCGATCGGGACTGAAGCTTTCTTT. This encodes CASSPIGTEAFF. The full variable domain, with the rest looked up from reference TRBV18 and TRBJ1-1, is NAGVMQNPRHLVRRRGQEARLRCSPMKGHSHVYWYRQLPEEGLKFMVYLQKENIIDESGMPKERFSAEFPKEGPSILRIQQVVRGDSAAYFCASSPIGTEAFFGQGTRLTVV.

The J gene is TRBJ2-3, the V gene TRBV5-1, with a tentative D call TRBD2 (6 bases). The CDR3 loop spans 12 amino acids. The germline V gene encodes CDR1 SGHRS and CDR2 YFSETQ. The ends were cut back, 5 bases at V and 5 bases at J, with 9 bases in the middle. The CDR3 DNA follows: TGCGCCAGCAGGGCGGGGCAAGATACGCAGTATTTT. Encoded protein: CASRAGQDTQYF.

V and J are TRBV6-5 and TRBJ2-1; no firm D call. This CDR3 spans 13 amino acids. Germline CDR1 reads MNHEY; CDR2 reads SVGAGI. V lost 5 bases to trimming and J lost 5 bases, with 10 bases between them. In nucleotides, the CDR3 is TGTGCCAGCAGTGAGGCGACGGACAATGAGCAGTTCTTC. It translates to CASSEATDNEQFF.

J is TRBJ1-5 and V is TRBV6-6; D is unclear. The CDR3 is 11 amino acids. Germline loops: CDR1 MNHNY, CDR2 SVGAGI (reference sequence). Trimming pared 5 bases from V and 5 bases from J, leaving 4 bases between. For the CDR3, the DNA is TGTGCCAGCAGTGAGTATCAGCCCCAGCATTTT. It codes for CASSEYQPQHF.